The 9 T cell receptor beta chains given below trace back to one sample, sequenced in a study of blood T cell repertoires in COVID-19. Some clones are missing from TCRdb's copy, which holds only in-frame ones; the method was immunoSEQ multiplex PCR. The table shows roughly 200,000 clones, with over 75% occurring only once. Sequenced input: peripheral blood. The receptor set was obtained from a man aged 50 to 59 who had recovered from COVID-19.

The rearrangement joins TRBV13 to TRBJ2-5; 9 positions agree with TRBD1. The germline V gene has CDR1 PRHDT and CDR2 FYEKMQ (reference sequence). Trimming cost V 5 bases and J 3 bases; bases outside gene matches: 7. This CDR3 has 15 residues. This CDR3 is CASSGSGQGKETQYF. The CDR3 DNA follows: TGTGCCAGCAGCGGATCTGGACAGGGGAAAGAGACCCAGTACTTC.

The V gene is TRBV6-5, the J gene TRBJ2-7; the D is unclear. The CDR3 has 13 residues. Trimming took 5 bases from V and 4 from J, leaving 12 bases between them. Looked up from germline, CDR1 is MNHEY and CDR2 is SVGAGI. The CDR3: CASSKNGVYEQYF. The CDR3 DNA follows: TGTGCCAGCAGTAAGAACGGAGTATACGAGCAGTACTTC.

The V call is TRBV6-5, the J call TRBJ2-2; 8 bases line up with TRBD1. Germline CDR1 and CDR2: MNHEY and SVGAGI. The CDR3 consists of 14 residues. The V gene end was trimmed by 10 bases and the J gene end by 4 bases; junction bases not matched to a gene: 8. CDR3 in amino acids: CATGQGAFTGELFF. The CDR3 DNA reads as TGTGCCACCGGACAGGGAGCGTTCACCGGGGAGCTGTTTTTT.

The gene calls are TRBV6-5 and TRBJ1-2; 8 nucleotides agree with TRBD1. The V gene's germline CDR1 is MNHEY and CDR2 SVGAGI. V was clipped by 7 bases and J by 8 bases; unmatched bases: 9. The CDR3 spans 13 residues. DNA for the CDR3: TGTGCCAGCACCTCGGACAGGGCGGGAGGCTACACCTTC. Amino acids: CASTSDRAGGYTF.

The rearrangement joins TRBV15 to TRBJ1-2; D is unclear. In germline, CDR1 is LNHNV, CDR2 YYDKDF (reference sequence). There are 14 residues in the CDR3. V gave up 1 base and J gave up 4 bases, with 10 bases separating them. The CDR3 is CATSRGFGTYGYTF. DNA for the CDR3: TGTGCCACCAGCAGAGGGTTTGGCACCTATGGCTACACCTTC.

The chain couples TRBV9 to TRBJ1-1, with D uncertain. Between the trimmed V and J ends, which lost 0 bases and 5 bases, there was a span of 14 bases. In germline, CDR1 is SGDLS, CDR2 YYNGEE. This CDR3 comprises 15 residues. The CDR3 sequence is CASSVVAAGGTEAFF. The DNA for the CDR3 is TGTGCCAGCAGCGTAGTGGCCGCAGGTGGGACTGAAGCTTTCTTT. Looking up the rest from reference TRBV9 and TRBJ1-1 gives the full variable domain: DSGVTQTPKHLITATGQRVTLRCSPRSGDLSVYWYQQSLDQGLQFLIQYYNGEERAKGNILERFSAQQFPDLHSELNLSSLELGDSALYFCASSVVAAGGTEAFFGQGTRLTVV.

The V call is TRBV4-1, the J call TRBJ2-1, with 16 bases lining up with TRBD2. This CDR3 is 19 amino acids long. In germline, CDR1 is MGHRA, CDR2 YSYEKL. Unmatched junction bases numbered 18, after V lost 1 base and J lost 15 bases. CDR3 DNA sequence: TGCGCCAGCAGCCAAGTGGGGACTAGCGGGAGGGCAAGGTCTCGTCCTCGGTTCTTC. It encodes CASSQVGTSGRARSRPRFF.

There are a few counts of this clone. The V call is TRBV7-2, the J call TRBJ2-2; TRBD2 matches at 12 bases. In germline, CDR1 is SGHTA, CDR2 FQGNSA. There are 17 residues in the CDR3. V lost 1 base to trimming and J lost 6 bases; unmatched junction nucleotides: 6. The CDR3 nucleotides are TGTGCCAGCAGCTTAGTAACCGGGACTAGCGGGCCCGGGGAGCTGTTTTTT. Translated: CASSLVTGTSGPGELFF.

This clone was observed a handful of times. The V call is TRBV5-1, the J call TRBJ2-1; D is unclear. The CDR3 covers 14 residues. Germline V gene sequence: CDR1 SGHRS, CDR2 YFSETQ. Trimming took off 0 bases at V and 8 bases at J, with 12 bases between the two ends. In nucleotides, the CDR3 is TGCGCCAGCAGCTTGGAGGCAGTCCAGGATGAGCAGTTCTTC. Translated: CASSLEAVQDEQFF.